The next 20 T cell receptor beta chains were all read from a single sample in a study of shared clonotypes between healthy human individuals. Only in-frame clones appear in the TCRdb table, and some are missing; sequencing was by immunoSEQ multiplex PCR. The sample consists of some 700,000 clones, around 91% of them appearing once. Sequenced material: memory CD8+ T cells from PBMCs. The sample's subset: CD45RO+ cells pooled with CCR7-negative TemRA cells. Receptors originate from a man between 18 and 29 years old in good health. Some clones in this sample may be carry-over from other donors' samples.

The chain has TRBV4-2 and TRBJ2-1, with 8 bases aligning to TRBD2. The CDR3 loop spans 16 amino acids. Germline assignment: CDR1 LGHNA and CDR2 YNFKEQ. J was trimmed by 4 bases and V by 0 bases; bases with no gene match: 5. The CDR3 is CASSQELAGEYNEQFF. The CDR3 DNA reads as TGTGCCAGCAGCCAAGAGCTAGCGGGCGAATACAATGAGCAGTTCTTC.

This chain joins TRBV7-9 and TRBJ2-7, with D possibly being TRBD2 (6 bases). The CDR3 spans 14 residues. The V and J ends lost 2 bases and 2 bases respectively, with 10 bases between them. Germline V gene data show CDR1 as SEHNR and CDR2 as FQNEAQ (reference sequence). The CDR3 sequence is CASSLMGGTYEQYF. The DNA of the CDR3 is TGTGCCAGCAGCTTAATGGGCGGGACCTACGAGCAGTACTTC.

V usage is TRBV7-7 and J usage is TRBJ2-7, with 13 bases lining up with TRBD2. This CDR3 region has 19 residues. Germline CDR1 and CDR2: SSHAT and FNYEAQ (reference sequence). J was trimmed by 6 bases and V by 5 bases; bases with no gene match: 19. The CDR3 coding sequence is TGTGCCAGCAGCCCAAAGCTACTAGCGGGAGGGCGCCCCGGGTCCGAGCAGTACTTC. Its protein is CASSPKLLAGGRPGSEQYF.

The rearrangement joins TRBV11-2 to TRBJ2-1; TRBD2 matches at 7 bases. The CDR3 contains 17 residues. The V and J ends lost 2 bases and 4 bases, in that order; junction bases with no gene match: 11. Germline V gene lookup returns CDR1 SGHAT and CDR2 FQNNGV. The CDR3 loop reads CASSLTVGLAAYNEQFF. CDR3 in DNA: TGTGCCAGCAGCTTAACTGTAGGGCTAGCGGCGTACAATGAGCAGTTCTTC.

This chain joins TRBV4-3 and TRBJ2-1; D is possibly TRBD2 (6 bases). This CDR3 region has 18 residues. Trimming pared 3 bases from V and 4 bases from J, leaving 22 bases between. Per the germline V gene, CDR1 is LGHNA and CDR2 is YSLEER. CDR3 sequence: CASSHGEIGTSEYNEQFF. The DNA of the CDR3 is TGCGCCAGCAGCCATGGCGAGATCGGGACTTCCGAGTACAATGAGCAGTTCTTC.

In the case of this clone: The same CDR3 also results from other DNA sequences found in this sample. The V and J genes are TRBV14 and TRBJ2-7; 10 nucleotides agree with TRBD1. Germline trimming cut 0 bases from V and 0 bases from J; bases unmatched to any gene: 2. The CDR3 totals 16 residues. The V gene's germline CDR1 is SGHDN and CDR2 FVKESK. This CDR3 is CASSQDRQGASYEQYF. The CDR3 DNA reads TGTGCCAGCAGCCAAGACAGACAGGGGGCCTCCTACGAGCAGTACTTC.

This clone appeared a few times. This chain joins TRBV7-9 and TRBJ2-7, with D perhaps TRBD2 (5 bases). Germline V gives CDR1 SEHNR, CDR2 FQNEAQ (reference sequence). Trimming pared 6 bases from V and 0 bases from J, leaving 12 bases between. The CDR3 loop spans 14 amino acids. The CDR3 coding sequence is TGTGCCAGCAGAACGCGGGCAGACTCCTACGAGCAGTACTTC. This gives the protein CASRTRADSYEQYF.

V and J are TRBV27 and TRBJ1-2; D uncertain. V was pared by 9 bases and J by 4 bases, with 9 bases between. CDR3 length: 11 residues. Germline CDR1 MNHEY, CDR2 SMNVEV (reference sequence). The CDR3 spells CASRSLYGYTF. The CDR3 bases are TGTGCCAGTAGGTCCCTCTATGGCTACACCTTC.

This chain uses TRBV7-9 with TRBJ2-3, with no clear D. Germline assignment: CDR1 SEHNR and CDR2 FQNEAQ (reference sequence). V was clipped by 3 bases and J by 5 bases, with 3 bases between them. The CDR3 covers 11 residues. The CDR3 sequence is CASSFLDTQYF. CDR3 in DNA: TGTGCCAGCAGCTTTTTAGATACGCAGTATTTT.

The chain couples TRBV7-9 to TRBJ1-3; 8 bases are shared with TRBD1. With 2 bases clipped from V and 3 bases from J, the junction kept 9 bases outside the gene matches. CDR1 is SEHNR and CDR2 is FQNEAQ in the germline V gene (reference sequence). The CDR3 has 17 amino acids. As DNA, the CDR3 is TGTGCCAGCAGCTTACCCCCTACGACAGGGGATGGAAACACCATATATTTT. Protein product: CASSLPPTTGDGNTIYF.

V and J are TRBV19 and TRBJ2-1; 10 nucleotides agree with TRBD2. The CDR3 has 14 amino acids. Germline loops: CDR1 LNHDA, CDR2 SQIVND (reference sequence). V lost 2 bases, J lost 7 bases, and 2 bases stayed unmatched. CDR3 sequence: CASSILAGENEQFF. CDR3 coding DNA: TGTGCCAGTAGTATACTAGCGGGAGAAAATGAGCAGTTCTTC.

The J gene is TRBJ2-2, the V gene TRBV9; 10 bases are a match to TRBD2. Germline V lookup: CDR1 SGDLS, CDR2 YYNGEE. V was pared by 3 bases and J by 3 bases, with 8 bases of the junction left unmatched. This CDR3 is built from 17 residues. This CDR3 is CASSAPRAGGDTGELFF. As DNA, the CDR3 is TGTGCCAGCAGCGCCCCGCGAGCGGGAGGGGACACCGGGGAGCTGTTTTTT. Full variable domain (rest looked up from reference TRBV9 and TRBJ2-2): DSGVTQTPKHLITATGQRVTLRCSPRSGDLSVYWYQQSLDQGLQFLIQYYNGEERAKGNILERFSAQQFPDLHSELNLSSLELGDSALYFCASSAPRAGGDTGELFFGEGSRLTVL.

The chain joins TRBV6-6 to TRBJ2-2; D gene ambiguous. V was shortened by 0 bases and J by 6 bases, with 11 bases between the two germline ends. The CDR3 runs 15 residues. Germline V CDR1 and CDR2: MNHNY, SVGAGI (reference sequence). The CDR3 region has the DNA TGTGCCAGCAGTTACTCGCTCAGCCACCCCGGGGAGCTGTTTTTT. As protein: CASSYSLSHPGELFF.

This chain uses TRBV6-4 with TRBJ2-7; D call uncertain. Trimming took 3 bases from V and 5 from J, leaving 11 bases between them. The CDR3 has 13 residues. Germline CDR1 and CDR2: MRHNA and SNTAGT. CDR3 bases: TGTGCCAGCAGTGAGACAATGGTTGACGAGCAGTACTTC. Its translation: CASSETMVDEQYF.

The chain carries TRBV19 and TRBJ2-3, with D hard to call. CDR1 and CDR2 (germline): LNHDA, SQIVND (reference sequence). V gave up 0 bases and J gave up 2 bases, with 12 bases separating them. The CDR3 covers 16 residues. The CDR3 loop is CASSIDPRDDTDTQYF. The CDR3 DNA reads TGTGCCAGTAGTATAGATCCGAGAGATGACACAGATACGCAGTATTTT.

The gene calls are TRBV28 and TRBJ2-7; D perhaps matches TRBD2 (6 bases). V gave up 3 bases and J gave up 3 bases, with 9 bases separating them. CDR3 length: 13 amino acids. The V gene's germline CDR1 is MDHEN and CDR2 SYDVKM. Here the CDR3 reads CASSLEGVYEQYF. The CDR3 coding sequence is TGTGCCAGCAGTTTGGAGGGTGTCTACGAGCAGTACTTC.

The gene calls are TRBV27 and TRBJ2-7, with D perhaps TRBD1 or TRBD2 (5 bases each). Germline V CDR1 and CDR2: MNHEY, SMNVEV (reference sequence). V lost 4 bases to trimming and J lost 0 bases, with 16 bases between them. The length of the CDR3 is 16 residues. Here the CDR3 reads CASSYRGVGDSYEQYF. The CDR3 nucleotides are TGTGCCAGCAGTTATAGAGGGGTTGGGGACTCCTACGAGCAGTACTTC.

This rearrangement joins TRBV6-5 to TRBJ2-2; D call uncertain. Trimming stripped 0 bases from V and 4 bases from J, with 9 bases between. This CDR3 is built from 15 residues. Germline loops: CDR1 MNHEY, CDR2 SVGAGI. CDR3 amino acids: CASSYSGRPTGELFF. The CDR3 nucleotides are TGTGCCAGCAGTTACTCGGGCAGGCCCACCGGGGAGCTGTTTTTT.

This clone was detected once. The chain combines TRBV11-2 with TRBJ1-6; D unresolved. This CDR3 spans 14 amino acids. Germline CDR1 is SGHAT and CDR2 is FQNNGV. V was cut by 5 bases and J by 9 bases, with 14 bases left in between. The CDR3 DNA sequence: TGTGCCAGCAGCCCCATGCCCCGCTCTTCACCCCTCCACTTT. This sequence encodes CASSPMPRSSPLHF.

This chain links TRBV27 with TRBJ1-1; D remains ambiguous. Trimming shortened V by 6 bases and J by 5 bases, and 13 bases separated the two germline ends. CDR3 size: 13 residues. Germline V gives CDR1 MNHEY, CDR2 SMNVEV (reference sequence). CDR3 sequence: CASRGYGRTEAFF. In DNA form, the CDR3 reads TGTGCCAGCAGGGGCTACGGGCGGACTGAAGCTTTCTTT.